The clone carrying this T cell receptor beta chain was counted a few times. The data were obtained in a study of T cell changes during pregnancy in multiple sclerosis. V shed 7 bases and J shed 4 bases, with 10 bases lying between them. CDR3 length equals 13 residues. Per the germline V gene, CDR1 is MGHDK and CDR2 is SYGVNS. Only in-frame clones appear in the TCRdb table, and some are missing; sequencing was by immunoSEQ multiplex PCR. The profile shows 45,000 to 55,000 clones, around 90% of them singletons. This receptor was taken from a female donor in good health, enrolled as a control in a pregnancy study. The sample in question was CD4+ T cells from peripheral blood mononuclear cells, obtained after pregnancy. The V call is TRBV25-1, the J call TRBJ1-4; weak D call: TRBD1 (6 bases). CDR3 amino acids: CASNRENNEKLFF. DNA for the CDR3: TGTGCCAGCAACAGGGAAAATAATGAAAAACTGTTTTTT.